Listed below are T cell receptor beta chains from one sample, sequenced in a study of naive and memory T cell subsets. TCRdb fed the UMI-ligation and nested PCR reads into MiXCR, producing one record per CDR3 protein. Altogether over 25,000 distinct CDR3 sequences are present, less than 20% being singletons, with the ten largest covering more than 3%. Sequences were obtained from effector memory CD4+ T cells from blood. These receptors originate from a human donor in good health. Each CDR3 is given with its conserved first and last residue. The D gene is left open where the match is weak. Rows may omit the clone size; those that give it use once, few, many or a size class.

V	J	size	D	DNA	CDR3
TRBV28	TRBJ2-4	.	TRBD1	TGTGCCAGCAGCTATTATCCGGGACAGGGCCCCAAAAACATTCAGTACTTC	CASSYYPGQGPKNIQYF
TRBV6-5	TRBJ2-3	.	.	TGTGCCAGCAGTTGGGCCGGGACTTTGGGCACAGATACGCAGTATTTT	CASSWAGTLGTDTQYF
TRBV28	TRBJ1-4	.	.	TGTGCCAGCCGTGAGGGGGGCGCAGCAACTAATGAAAAACTGTTTTTT	CASREGGAATNEKLFF
TRBV2	TRBJ2-3	few	.	TGTGCCAGCAGTGAGTTAGGGGGTCCCACAGATACGCAGTATTTT	CASSELGGPTDTQYF
TRBV21-1	TRBJ2-1	few	.	TGTGCCAGCAGCAAAGTCCTAGCGGGCCTTCAACTCGCCTACAATGAGCAGTTCTTC	CASSKVLAGLQLAYNEQFF
TRBV20-1	TRBJ2-7	few	TRBD2	TGCAGTGCTAGAAGCCTTGGACTAGCGGGCACCTACGAGCAGTACTTC	CSARSLGLAGTYEQYF
TRBV28	TRBJ2-1	.	TRBD2	TGTGCCAGCAGAGAGGGACTAGCGCTTATCCATGAGCAGTTCTTC	CASREGLALIHEQFF
TRBV11-2	TRBJ1-2	many	.	TGTGCCAGCAGCTTAGGTCGGGGGCCGGACCTCTATGGCTACACCTTC	CASSLGRGPDLYGYTF
TRBV28	TRBJ2-7	few	.	TGTGCCAGCAGAACTACTGGGCACGAGCAGTACTTC	CASRTTGHEQYF
TRBV29-1	TRBJ1-4	many	.	TGCAGCGTTGTTCGGGCAGGATCCTCTAATGAAAAACTGTTTTTT	CSVVRAGSSNEKLFF
TRBV20-1	TRBJ2-7	.	.	TGCAGTGCTGAGGGTGGCAACGCCCGTGATCAGGAGCAGTACTTC	CSAEGGNARDQEQYF
TRBV3-1	TRBJ1-5	few	.	TGTGCCAGCAGCCAAGGGTTGGGGACCAATCAGCCCCAGCATTTT	CASSQGLGTNQPQHF
TRBV20-1	TRBJ2-7	many	.	TGCAGTGCCCAGGAGGGTTTATACGAGCAGTACTTC	CSAQEGLYEQYF
TRBV28	TRBJ1-1	many	.	TGTGCCAGCAGTTATATCGTGTTGACTGAAGCTTTCTTT	CASSYIVLTEAFF
TRBV6-6	TRBJ1-2	medium-sized	.	TGTGCCAGCAGTTATAACTATGGCTACACCTTC	CASSYNYGYTF
TRBV7-2	TRBJ1-3	few	.	TGTGCCAGCAGCTTAGCGGGGGCTCAGGGAAACACCATATATTTT	CASSLAGAQGNTIYF
TRBV7-2	TRBJ2-1	.	.	TGTGCCAGCAGCTTAGGCGGGCGGACCTACAATGAGCAGTTCTTC	CASSLGGRTYNEQFF
TRBV20-1	TRBJ2-2	.	TRBD1	TGCAGTGCTACACAGGGGGCGAACACCGGGGAGCTGTTTTTT	CSATQGANTGELFF